This T cell receptor beta chain stems from a study of post-analysis software for immune sequencing data. As to this clonotype: The antigen remains unidentified.

Tagging with unique molecular identifiers was a feature of the TCR beta cDNA libraries. The T cell input of about 0.9 to 11 million gave around 450,000 cDNA molecules. TCRdb reanalysed the PCR reads using MiXCR and keeps one entry per CDR3 protein. The repertoire holds 800,000 to 950,000 distinct CDR3 sequences, about 57% seen once, with approximately 4.3% in the top ten. Study results and limitations: The authors found that F measure strongly co-clustered same-batch samples. The study found significantly lower normalized Chao1 diversity in multiple sclerosis patients than in controls.

The source of this sequence is a girl aged 5-17 years with multiple sclerosis. Sequencing was performed on blood.

The DNA for the CDR3 is TGTGCCAGCAGCCAAGATCTCATAGGGACCGAGCAGTACTTC. Translation: CASSQDLIGTEQYF. The chain carries TRBV3-1 and TRBJ2-7; TRBD1 or TRBD2 may be the D gene (5 bases each). Germline V CDR1 and CDR2: LGHDT, YNNKEL (reference sequence). V lost 0 bases and J lost 6, with 12 bases in between. This CDR3 comprises 14 residues.